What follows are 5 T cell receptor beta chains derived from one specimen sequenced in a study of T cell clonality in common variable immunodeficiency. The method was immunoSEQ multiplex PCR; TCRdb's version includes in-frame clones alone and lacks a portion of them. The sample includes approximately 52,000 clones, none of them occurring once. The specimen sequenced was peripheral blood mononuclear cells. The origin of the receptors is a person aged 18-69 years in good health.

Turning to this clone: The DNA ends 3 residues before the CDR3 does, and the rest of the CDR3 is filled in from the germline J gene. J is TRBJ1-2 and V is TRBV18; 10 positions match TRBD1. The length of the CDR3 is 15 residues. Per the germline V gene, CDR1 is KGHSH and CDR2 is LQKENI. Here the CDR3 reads CASSPWDRGSDDYTF. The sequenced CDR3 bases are TGTGCCAGCTCACCTTGGGACAGGGGTAGCGACGAC.

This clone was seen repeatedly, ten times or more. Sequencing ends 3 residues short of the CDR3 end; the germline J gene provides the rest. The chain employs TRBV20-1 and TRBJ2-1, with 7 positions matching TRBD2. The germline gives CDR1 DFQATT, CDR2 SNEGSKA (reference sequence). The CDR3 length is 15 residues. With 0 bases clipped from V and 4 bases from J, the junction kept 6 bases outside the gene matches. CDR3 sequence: CSARDSLADYNEQFF. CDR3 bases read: TGCAGTGCTAGAGATAGTCTAGCGGATTACAATGAG.

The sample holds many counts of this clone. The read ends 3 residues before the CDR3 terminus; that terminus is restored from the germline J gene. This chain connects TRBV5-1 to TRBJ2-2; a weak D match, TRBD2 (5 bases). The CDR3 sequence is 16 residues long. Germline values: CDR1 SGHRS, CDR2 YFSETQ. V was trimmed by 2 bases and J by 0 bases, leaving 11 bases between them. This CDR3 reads CASSFRGNPNTGELFF. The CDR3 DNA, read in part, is TGCGCCAGCAGCTTTCGGGGTAACCCGAACACCGGGGAG.

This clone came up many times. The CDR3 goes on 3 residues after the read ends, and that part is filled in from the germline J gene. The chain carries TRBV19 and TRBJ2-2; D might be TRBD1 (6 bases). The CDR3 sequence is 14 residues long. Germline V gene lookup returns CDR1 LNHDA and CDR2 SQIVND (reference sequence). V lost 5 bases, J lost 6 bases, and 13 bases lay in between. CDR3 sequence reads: CASSSYRVAGELFF. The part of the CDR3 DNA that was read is TGTGCCAGTAGTTCCTACAGGGTAGCCGGGGAG.

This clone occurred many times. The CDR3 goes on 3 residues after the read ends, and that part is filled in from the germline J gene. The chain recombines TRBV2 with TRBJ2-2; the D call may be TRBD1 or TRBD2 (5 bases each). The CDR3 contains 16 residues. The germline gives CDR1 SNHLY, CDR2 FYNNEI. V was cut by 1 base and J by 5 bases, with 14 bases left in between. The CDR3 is CASSEGEGLGTGELFF. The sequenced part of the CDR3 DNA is TGTGCCAGCAGTGAAGGAGAGGGGCTTGGAACCGGGGAG. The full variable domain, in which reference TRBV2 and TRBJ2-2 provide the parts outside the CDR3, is EPEVTQTPSHQVTQMGQEVILRCVPISNHLYFYWYRQILGQKVEFLVSFYNNEISEKSEIFDDQFSVERPDGSNFTLKIRSTKLEDSAMYFCASSEGEGLGTGELFFGEGSRLTVL.